Reported below is one T cell receptor (beta chain). The same CDR3 also results from other DNA sequences found in this sample. This specimen comes from a study of blood T cell repertoires in COVID-19. Per the germline V gene, CDR1 is SGHRS and CDR2 is YFSETQ. The V end was cut by 0 bases, the J end by 1 base, with 8 bases between. The CDR3 covers 14 residues. Data came from immunoSEQ multiplex PCR; TCRdb stores just in-frame clones and leaves some out. The sample has approximately 400,000 clones, approximately 89% seen once. The clonotype was recovered from a woman aged 50 to 60 with COVID-19, enrolled during active disease. This rearrangement joins TRBV5-1 to TRBJ2-7; tentative D call: TRBD1 (5 bases). Sequenced material: peripheral blood. CDR3 coding DNA: TGCGCCAGCAGCTTGGGGCAGGGTTCCTACGAGCAGTACTTC. Amino acids: CASSLGQGSYEQYF.